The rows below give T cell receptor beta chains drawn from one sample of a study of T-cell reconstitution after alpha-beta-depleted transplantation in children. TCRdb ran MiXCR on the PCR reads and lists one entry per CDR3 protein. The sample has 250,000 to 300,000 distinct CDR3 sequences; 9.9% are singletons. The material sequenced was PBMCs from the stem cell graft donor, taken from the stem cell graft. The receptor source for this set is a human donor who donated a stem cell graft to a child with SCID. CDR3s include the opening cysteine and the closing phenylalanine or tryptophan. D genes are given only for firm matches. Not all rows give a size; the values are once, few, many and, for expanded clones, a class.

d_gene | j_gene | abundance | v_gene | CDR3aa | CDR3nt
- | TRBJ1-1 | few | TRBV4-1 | CASSQVGFAFF | TGCGCCAGCAGCCAAGTGGGGTTTGCTTTCTTT
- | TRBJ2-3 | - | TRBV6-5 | CASSYLPGTMGSTDTQYF | TGTGCCAGCAGTTACCTTCCCGGGACCATGGGGAGCACAGATACGCAGTATTTT
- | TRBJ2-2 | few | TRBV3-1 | CASSQVWGAYTGELFF | TGTGCCAGCAGCCAAGTCTGGGGGGCCTACACCGGGGAGCTGTTTTTT
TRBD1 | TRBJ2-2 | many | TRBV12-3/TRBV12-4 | CASSPGTGGYGELFF | TGTGCCAGCAGCCCCGGGACAGGGGGGTACGGGGAGCTGTTTTTT
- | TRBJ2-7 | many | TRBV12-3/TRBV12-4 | CASSLARGEQYF | TGTGCCAGCAGTTTAGCCAGGGGCGAGCAGTACTTC
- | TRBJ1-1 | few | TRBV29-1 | CSVAGGIGKGVAEAFF | TGCAGCGTTGCAGGAGGGATTGGGAAAGGAGTCGCTGAAGCTTTCTTT
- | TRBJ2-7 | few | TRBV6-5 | CASSYAGSNEQYF | TGTGCCAGCAGTTACGCGGGATCCAACGAGCAGTACTTC
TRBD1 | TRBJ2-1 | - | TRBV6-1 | CASIQVGGQLAYNEQFF | TGTGCCAGCATCCAGGTAGGGGGACAGCTTGCCTACAATGAGCAGTTCTTC
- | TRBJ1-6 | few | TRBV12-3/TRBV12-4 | CASSSPRARYSPLHF | TGTGCCAGCAGTTCTCCTCGGGCCAGATATTCACCCCTCCACTTT
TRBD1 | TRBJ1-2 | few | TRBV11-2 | CASSSLAKAQGTF | TGTGCCAGCAGCTCCTTAGCCAAAGCACAGGGGACCTTC
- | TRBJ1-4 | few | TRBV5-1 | CASSLVQGSEKLFF | TGCGCCAGCAGCTTGGTACAGGGATCCGAAAAACTGTTTTTT
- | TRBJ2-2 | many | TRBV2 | CASKKGGAVTGELFF | TGTGCCAGTAAAAAGGGGGGGGCCGTCACCGGGGAGCTGTTTTTT
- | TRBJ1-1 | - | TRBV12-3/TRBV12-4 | CASSPEAGLTEAFF | TGTGCCAGCAGTCCTGAGGCCGGTCTCACTGAAGCTTTCTTT
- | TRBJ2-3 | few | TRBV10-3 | CAISKRDTEGTDTQYF | TGTGCCATCAGTAAACGGGACACCGAAGGAACAGATACGCAGTATTTT
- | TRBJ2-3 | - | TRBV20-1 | CSALAFDTQYF | TGCAGTGCCCTAGCTTTTGATACGCAGTATTTT
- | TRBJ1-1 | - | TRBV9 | CASSVGTLGNTEAFF | TGTGCCAGCAGCGTAGGGACCCTTGGGAACACTGAAGCTTTCTTT